This TCR beta chain was identified during a study of T cells in Graves' hyperthyroidism and ophthalmopathy. Study-level results: In the analysis, a 13 V-J model separated ophthalmopathy from stable hyperthyroidism. Expanded thyroid clonotypes (above 0.001) were mostly also found in blood.

Diagnoses used clinical symptoms, serum thyroxine and TRAb, thyroid ultrasound and orbital computed tomography. To note about this clonotype: Its antigen is unidentified.

Trimming left V 1 base short and J 9 bases short, with 7 bases between. CDR3 length: 11 amino acids. CDR1 and CDR2 (germline): GTSNPN, SVGIG (reference sequence). Researchers amplified the TCR beta CDR3 regions from RNA transcripts. The HTBI primer set drove a first-round RT-PCR of the TCR CDR3. TCRdb itself ran the multiplex PCR reads through MiXCR, one entry per CDR3 protein. The table lists about 420,000 distinct CDR3 sequences, roughly 15% of them singletons. The V call is TRBV30, the J call TRBJ2-1, with D uncertain. The receptor was isolated from a woman aged 18-29 years with Graves' hyperthyroidism. The sample consisted of blood. The CDR3 region has the DNA TGTGCCTGGAGTGGAAGGGTTGAGCAGTTCTTC. This gives the protein CAWSGRVEQFF. Based on the CDR3 plus reference TRBV30 and TRBJ2-1, the full variable domain is SQTIHQWPATLVQPVGSPLSLECTVEGTSNPNLYWYRQAAGRGLQLLFYSVGIGQISSEVPQNLSASRPQDRQFILSSKKLLLSDSGFYLCAWSGRVEQFFGPGTRLTVL.